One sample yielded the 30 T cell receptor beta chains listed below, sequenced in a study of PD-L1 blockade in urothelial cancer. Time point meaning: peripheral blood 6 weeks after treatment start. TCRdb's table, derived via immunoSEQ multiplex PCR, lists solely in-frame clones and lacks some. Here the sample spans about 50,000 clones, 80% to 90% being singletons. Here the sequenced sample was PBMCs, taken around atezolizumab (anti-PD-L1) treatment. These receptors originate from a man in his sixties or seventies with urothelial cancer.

CDR3 amino acids: CASGLSGRDTDTQYF. The CDR3 nucleotides are TGTGCCAGCGGGCTTAGCGGGAGGGACACAGATACGCAGTATTTT. The rearrangement joins TRBV2 to TRBJ2-3; 11 nucleotides line up with TRBD2. Germline CDR1 SNHLY, CDR2 FYNNEI. This CDR3 has 15 amino acids. Germline trimming cut 8 bases from V and 2 bases from J; bases unmatched to any gene: 6.

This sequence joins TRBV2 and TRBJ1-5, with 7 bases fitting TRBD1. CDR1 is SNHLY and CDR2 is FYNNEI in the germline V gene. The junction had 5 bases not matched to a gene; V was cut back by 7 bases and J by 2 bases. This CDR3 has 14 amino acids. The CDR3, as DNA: TGTGCCAGCACCCAGGGGGTAGGCAATCAGCCCCAGCATTTT. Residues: CASTQGVGNQPQHF.

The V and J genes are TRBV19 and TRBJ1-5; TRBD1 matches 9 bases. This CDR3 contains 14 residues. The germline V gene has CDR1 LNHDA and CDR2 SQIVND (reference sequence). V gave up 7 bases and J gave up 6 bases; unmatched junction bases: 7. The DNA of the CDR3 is TGTGCCAGTACCCTAACAGGGGGCTCTCAGCCCCAGCATTTT. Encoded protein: CASTLTGGSQPQHF.

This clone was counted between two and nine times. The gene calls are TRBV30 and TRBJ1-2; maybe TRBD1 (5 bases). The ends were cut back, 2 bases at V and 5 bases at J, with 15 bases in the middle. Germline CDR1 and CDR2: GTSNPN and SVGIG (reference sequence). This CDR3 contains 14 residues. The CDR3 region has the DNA TGTGCCTGGAGTAGACAGACGGAGTTATATGGCTACACCTTC. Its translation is CAWSRQTELYGYTF. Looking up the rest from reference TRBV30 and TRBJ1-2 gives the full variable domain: SQTIHQWPATLVQPVGSPLSLECTVEGTSNPNLYWYRQAAGRGLQLLFYSVGIGQISSEVPQNLSASRPQDRQFILSSKKLLLSDSGFYLCAWSRQTELYGYTFGSGTRLTVV.

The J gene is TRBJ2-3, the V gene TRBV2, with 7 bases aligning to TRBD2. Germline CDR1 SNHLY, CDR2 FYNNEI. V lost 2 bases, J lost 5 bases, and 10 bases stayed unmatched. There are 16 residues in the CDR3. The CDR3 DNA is TGTGCCAGCAGTGAACGGAGGGCGGGAGAGGGAGATACGCAGTATTTT. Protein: CASSERRAGEGDTQYF.

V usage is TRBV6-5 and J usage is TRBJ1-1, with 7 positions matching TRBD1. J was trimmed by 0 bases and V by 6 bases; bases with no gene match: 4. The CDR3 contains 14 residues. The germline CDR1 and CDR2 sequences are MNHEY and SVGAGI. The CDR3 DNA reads TGTGCCAGCAGACGACAGGGTATGAACACTGAAGCTTTCTTT. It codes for CASRRQGMNTEAFF.

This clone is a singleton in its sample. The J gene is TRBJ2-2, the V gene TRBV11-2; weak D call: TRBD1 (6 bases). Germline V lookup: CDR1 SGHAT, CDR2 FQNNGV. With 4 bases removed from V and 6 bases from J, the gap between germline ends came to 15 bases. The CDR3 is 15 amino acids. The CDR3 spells CASSSITGRAGELFF. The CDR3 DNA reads TGTGCCAGCAGCTCTATAACAGGGAGAGCCGGGGAGCTGTTTTTT.

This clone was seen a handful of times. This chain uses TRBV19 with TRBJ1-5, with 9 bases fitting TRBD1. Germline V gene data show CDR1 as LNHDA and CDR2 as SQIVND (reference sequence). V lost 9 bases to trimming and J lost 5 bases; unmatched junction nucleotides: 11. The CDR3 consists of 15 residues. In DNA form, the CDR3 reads TGTGCCAGCAGACCACAGGGGGCCAGGGATCAGCCCCAGCATTTT. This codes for CASRPQGARDQPQHF.

CDR3 region: CSVVIAGYTDTQYF. The CDR3 bases are TGCAGCGTTGTCATAGCGGGTTACACAGATACGCAGTATTTT. The chain is built from TRBV29-1 and TRBJ2-3, with 7 bases lining up with TRBD2. Germline-derived CDR1 and CDR2 are SQVTM and ANQGSEA. This CDR3 is 14 amino acids long. The junction had 6 bases not matched to a gene; V was cut back by 4 bases and J by 2 bases.

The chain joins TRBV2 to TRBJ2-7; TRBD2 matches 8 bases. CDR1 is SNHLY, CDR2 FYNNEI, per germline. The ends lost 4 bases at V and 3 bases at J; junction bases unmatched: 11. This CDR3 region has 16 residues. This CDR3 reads CASSGGRSGNSYEQYF. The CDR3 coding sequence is TGTGCCAGCAGTGGGGGACGTAGCGGGAACAGCTACGAGCAGTACTTC.

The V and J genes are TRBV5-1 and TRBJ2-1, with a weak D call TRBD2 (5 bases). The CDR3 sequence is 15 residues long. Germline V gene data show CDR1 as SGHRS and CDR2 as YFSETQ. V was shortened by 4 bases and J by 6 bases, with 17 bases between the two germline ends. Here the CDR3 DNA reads TGCGCCAGCAGCCATCTAGCAGCACCGGGCAATGAGCAGTTCTTC. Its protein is CASSHLAAPGNEQFF.

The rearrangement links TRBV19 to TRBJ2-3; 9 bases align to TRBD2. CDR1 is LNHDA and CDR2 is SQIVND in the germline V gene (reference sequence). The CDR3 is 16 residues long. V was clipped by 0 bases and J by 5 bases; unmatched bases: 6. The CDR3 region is CASSIEGGRGQDTQYF. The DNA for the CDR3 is TGTGCCAGTAGTATAGAAGGCGGGAGGGGGCAAGATACGCAGTATTTT.

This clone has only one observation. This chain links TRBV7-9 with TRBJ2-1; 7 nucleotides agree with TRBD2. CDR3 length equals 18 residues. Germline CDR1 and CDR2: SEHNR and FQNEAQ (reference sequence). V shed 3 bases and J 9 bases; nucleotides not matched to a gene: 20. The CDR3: CASSFLRTRTQWEGEQFF. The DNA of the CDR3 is TGTGCCAGCAGCTTTTTGAGGACTAGGACACAGTGGGAGGGTGAGCAGTTCTTC. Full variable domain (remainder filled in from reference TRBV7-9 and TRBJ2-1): DTGVSQNPRHKITKRGQNVTFRCDPISEHNRLYWYRQTLGQGPEFLTYFQNEAQLEKSRLLSDRFSAERPKGSFSTLEIQRTEQGDSAMYLCASSFLRTRTQWEGEQFFGPGTRLTVL.

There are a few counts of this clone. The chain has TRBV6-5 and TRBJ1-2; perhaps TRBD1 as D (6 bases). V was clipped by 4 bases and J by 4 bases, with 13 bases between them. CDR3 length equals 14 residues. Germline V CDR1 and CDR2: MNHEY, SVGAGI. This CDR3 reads CASSSVGQTYGYTF. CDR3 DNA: TGTGCCAGCAGTTCGGTAGGACAGACCTATGGCTACACCTTC.

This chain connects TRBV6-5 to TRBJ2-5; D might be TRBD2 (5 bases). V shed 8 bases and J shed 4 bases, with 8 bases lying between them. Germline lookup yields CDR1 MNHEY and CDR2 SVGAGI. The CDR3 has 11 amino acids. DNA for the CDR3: TGTGCCAGCCGGAGGAGAGAGACCCAGTACTTC. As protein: CASRRRETQYF.

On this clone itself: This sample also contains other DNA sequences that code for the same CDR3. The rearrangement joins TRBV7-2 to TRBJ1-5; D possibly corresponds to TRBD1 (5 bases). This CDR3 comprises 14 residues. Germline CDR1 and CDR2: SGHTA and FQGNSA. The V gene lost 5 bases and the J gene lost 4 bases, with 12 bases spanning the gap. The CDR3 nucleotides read TGTGCCAGCAGCCCTTGGGGGGGGAATCAGCCCCAGCATTTT. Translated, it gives CASSPWGGNQPQHF.

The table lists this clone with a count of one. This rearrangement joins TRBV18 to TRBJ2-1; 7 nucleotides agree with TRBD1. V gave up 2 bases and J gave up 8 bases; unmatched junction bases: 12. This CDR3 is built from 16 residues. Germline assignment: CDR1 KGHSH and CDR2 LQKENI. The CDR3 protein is CASSPSHGRGGHEQFF. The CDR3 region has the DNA TGTGCCAGCTCACCATCCCACGGCCGAGGGGGCCATGAGCAGTTCTTC.

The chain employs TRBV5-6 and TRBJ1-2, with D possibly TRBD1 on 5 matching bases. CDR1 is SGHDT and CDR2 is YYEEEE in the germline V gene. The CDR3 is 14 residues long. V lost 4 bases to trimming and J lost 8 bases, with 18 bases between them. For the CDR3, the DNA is TGTGCCAGCAGCAGTCTTACAGGAGATGGGGGCTACACCTTC. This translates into CASSSLTGDGGYTF.

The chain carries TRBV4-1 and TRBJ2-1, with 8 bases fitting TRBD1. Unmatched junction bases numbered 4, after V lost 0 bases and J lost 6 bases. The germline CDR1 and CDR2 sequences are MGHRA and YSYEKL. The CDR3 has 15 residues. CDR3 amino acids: CASSQDYTGGNEQFF. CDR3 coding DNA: TGCGCCAGCAGCCAAGATTATACAGGGGGCAATGAGCAGTTCTTC.

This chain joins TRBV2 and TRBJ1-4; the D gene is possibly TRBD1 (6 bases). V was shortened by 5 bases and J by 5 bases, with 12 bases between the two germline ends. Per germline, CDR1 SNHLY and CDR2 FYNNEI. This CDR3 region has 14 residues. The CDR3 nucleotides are TGTGCCAGCAGTAGGGACACTGGAAATGAAAAACTGTTTTTT. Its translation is CASSRDTGNEKLFF. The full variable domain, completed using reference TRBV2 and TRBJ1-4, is EPEVTQTPSHQVTQMGQEVILRCVPISNHLYFYWYRQILGQKVEFLVSFYNNEISEKSEIFDDQFSVERPDGSNFTLKIRSTKLEDSAMYFCASSRDTGNEKLFFGSGTQLSVL.

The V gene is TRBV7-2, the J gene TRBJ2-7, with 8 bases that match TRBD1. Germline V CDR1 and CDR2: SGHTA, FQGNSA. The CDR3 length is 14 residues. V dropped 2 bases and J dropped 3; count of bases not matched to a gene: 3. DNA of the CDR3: TGTGCCAGCAGCTTACAGGGGGCCATCTACGAGCAGTACTTC. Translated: CASSLQGAIYEQYF.

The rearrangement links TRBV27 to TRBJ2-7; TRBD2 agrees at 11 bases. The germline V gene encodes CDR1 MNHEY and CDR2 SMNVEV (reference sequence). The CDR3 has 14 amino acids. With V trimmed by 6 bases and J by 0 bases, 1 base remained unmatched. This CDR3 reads CASRTSGTSYEQYF. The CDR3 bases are TGTGCCAGCAGGACTAGCGGGACCTCCTACGAGCAGTACTTC.

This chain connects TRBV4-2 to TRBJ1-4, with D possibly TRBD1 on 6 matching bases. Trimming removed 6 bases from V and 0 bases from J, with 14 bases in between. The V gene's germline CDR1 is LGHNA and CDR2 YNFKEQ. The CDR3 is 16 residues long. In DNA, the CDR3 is TGTGCCAGCAGTCCCCAGGGGAGGGCAACTAATGAAAAACTGTTTTTT. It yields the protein CASSPQGRATNEKLFF.

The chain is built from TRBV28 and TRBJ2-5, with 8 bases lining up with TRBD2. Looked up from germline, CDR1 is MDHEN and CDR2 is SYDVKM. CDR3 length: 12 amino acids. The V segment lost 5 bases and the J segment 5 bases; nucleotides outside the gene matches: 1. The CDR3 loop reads CASSPSGETQYF. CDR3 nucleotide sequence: TGTGCCAGCAGTCCTAGCGGGGAGACCCAGTACTTC. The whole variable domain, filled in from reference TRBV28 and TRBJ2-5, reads DVKVTQSSRYLVKRTGEKVFLECVQDMDHENMFWYRQDPGLGLRLIYFSYDVKMKEKGDIPEGYSVSREKKERFSLILESASTNQTSMYLCASSPSGETQYFGPGTRLLVL.

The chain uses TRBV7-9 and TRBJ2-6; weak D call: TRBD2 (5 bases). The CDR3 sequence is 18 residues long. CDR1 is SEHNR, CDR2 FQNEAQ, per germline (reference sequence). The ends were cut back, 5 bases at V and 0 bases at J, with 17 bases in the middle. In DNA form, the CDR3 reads TGTGCCAGCAGCCCGCGGGCCGTGGGGTTCTCTGGGGCCAACGTCCTGACTTTC. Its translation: CASSPRAVGFSGANVLTF.

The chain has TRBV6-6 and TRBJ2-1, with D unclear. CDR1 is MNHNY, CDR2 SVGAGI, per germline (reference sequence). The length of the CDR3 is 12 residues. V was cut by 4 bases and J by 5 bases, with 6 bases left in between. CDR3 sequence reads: CASSSGNNEQFF. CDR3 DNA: TGTGCCAGCAGTTCCGGTAACAATGAGCAGTTCTTC.

The CDR3: CASSLRGPYEQYF. CDR3 coding DNA: TGTGCCAGCAGTCTCAGGGGGCCCTACGAGCAGTACTTC. This chain joins TRBV28 and TRBJ2-7; 8 positions agree with TRBD1. V trimming: 5 bases; J trimming: 2 bases; junction bases outside the gene matches: 2. This CDR3 region has 13 residues. Germline CDR1 is MDHEN and CDR2 is SYDVKM. Drawing the rest from reference TRBV28 and TRBJ2-7, the complete variable domain is DVKVTQSSRYLVKRTGEKVFLECVQDMDHENMFWYRQDPGLGLRLIYFSYDVKMKEKGDIPEGYSVSREKKERFSLILESASTNQTSMYLCASSLRGPYEQYFGPGTRLTVT.

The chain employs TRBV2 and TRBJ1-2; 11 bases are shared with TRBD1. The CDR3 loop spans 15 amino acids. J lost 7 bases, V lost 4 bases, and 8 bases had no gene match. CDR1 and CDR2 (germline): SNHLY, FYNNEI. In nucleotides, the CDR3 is TGTGCCAGCAGTGGGACAGGGGGCGCATCACGTGGCTACACCTTC. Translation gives CASSGTGGASRGYTF.

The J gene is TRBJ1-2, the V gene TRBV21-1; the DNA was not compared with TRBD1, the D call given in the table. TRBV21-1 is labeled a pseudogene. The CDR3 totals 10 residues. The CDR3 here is CASSRGHYWF. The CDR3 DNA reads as TGTGCCAGCAGCAGGGGACACTATTGGTTC.

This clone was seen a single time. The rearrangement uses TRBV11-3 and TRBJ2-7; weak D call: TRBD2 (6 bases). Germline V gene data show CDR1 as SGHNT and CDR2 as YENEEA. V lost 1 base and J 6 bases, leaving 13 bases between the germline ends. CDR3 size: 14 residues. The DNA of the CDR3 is TGTGCCAGCAGCTTAGGGGCGACTAGTTCCGAGCAGTACTTC. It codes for CASSLGATSSEQYF. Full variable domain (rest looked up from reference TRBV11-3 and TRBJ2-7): EAGVVQSPRYKIIEKKQPVAFWCNPISGHNTLYWYLQNLGQGPELLIRYENEEAVDDSQLPKDRFSAERLKGVDSTLKIQPAELGDSAVYLCASSLGATSSEQYFGPGTRLTVT.